Listed below are T cell receptor beta chains from one sample, sequenced in a study of Ad26.COV2.S vaccination and SARS-CoV-2 variants. Clones were sequenced by immunoSEQ multiplex PCR, and TCRdb holds only the in-frame ones, with some missing. The sample consists of hundreds of thousands of clones, about 89% of them appearing once. Sequences were derived from peripheral blood, sampled in a trial of Ad26.COV2.S vaccine versus placebo. The receptors were gathered from a person between 18 and 65 years old who received the Ad26.COV2.S COVID-19 vaccine or a placebo. Each CDR3 is given with its conserved first and last residue.

j_call v_call cdr3_aa
TRBJ1-3 TRBV5-1 CASSFRELNSGNTIYF
TRBJ1-2 TRBV2 CASSVAGGGYTF
TRBJ1-1 TRBV7-9 CASISVWNTEAFF
TRBJ2-1 TRBV28 CASSPLGGRRDEQFF
TRBJ1-2 TRBV7-9 CASSFSGRLYGYTF
TRBJ2-3 TRBV2 CASRDQGADTQYF
TRBJ2-7 TRBV4-1 CASSQGQGNPYEQYF
TRBJ2-1 TRBV18 CASSAGNNEQFF
TRBJ1-4 TRBV4-3 CASSQAVSGTITEKLFF
TRBJ1-1 TRBV2 CASSARGQLMNTEAFF
TRBJ2-5 TRBV7-2 CASSLRPGLETQYF
TRBJ1-2 TRBV19 CASSIQPGGYGYTF
TRBJ2-1 TRBV10-2 CASRAGQSTYNEQFF
TRBJ2-7 TRBV28 CASRSPGLAGREQYF
TRBJ2-1 TRBV5-1 CASRATVSGRRLSEQFF
TRBJ2-5 TRBV9 CASSLTGGAETQYF
TRBJ2-7 TRBV6-6 CASSWGTGKPEQYF